These T cell receptor beta chains were read from a single sample in a study of regulatory T cells in long-lasting Graves disease. TCRdb analysed the multiplex PCR reads with MiXCR anew, one entry per CDR3 protein. The repertoire holds roughly 400,000 distinct CDR3 sequences, around 21% seen once, with less than 25% in the top ten. Sequencing used peripheral blood mononuclear cells (PBMCs), obtained when the disease was refractory, from a patient treated with antithyroid drugs. All receptors come from a female donor with Graves disease. CDR3s include the opening cysteine and the closing phenylalanine or tryptophan. Each record gives: D gene, clone size, J gene, V gene, CDR3 protein, CDR3 DNA. D genes are given only for firm matches. Clone size is shown for a subset of rows, as once, few, many or a class of expanded clone.

>-|many|TRBJ1-1|TRBV3-1
CASSPGGNEAFF
TGTGCCAGCAGCCCCGGCGGGAATGAAGCTTTCTTT
>-|-|TRBJ2-2|TRBV5-4
CASSSGQLMGTGELFF
TGTGCCAGCAGCTCGGGACAACTTATGGGTACCGGGGAGCTGTTTTTT
>-|many|TRBJ1-1|TRBV27
CASGTGTTNTEAFF
TGTGCCAGCGGAACCGGGACAACAAACACTGAAGCTTTCTTT
>-|many|TRBJ1-4|TRBV12-3/TRBV12-4
CASSLAQSHEKLFF
TGTGCCAGCAGTTTGGCACAGAGCCATGAAAAACTGTTTTTT
>-|many|TRBJ1-2|TRBV12-3/TRBV12-4
CASSLGRDLGYTF
TGTGCCAGCAGTTTAGGGAGGGATCTTGGCTACACCTTC
>-|-|TRBJ1-1|TRBV6-9
CASSYPNPRAPEGGNTEAFF
TGTGCCAGCAGTTACCCGAACCCCCGGGCACCCGAAGGTGGGAACACTGAAGCTTTCTTT
>TRBD2|few|TRBJ2-3|TRBV7-2
CASSPPAGRTDTQYF
TGTGCCAGCAGCCCCCCAGCGGGGCGCACAGATACGCAGTATTTT
>-|few|TRBJ2-7|TRBV7-2
CASSLLTGRGEQYF
TGTGCCAGCAGCTTATTGACAGGCCGAGGCGAGCAGTACTTC
>-|few|TRBJ1-1|TRBV7-9
CASSYNLQGEAFF
TGTGCCAGCAGCTACAACCTACAGGGAGAAGCTTTCTTT
>-|few|TRBJ2-7|TRBV18
CASSPPAGGGEQYF
TGTGCCAGCTCACCACCGGCAGGGGGGGGCGAGCAGTACTTC
>-|-|TRBJ1-5|TRBV18
CASSPHSDQPQHF
TGTGCCAGCTCACCACATTCTGATCAGCCCCAGCATTTT
>TRBD1|few|TRBJ1-4|TRBV29-1
CSVEDGTGSGKLFF
TGCAGCGTTGAAGATGGGACAGGGTCCGGAAAACTGTTTTTT
>-|many|TRBJ1-1|TRBV6-1
CASSESLGRRILFNTEAFF
TGTGCCAGCAGTGAATCTCTTGGGAGGAGAATCCTCTTTAACACTGAAGCTTTCTTT
>-|many|TRBJ2-5|TRBV9
CASSVGAYQETQYF
TGTGCCAGCAGCGTAGGAGCTTACCAAGAGACCCAGTACTTC
>-|few|TRBJ1-2|TRBV9
CASSVDSWGGNYGYTF
TGTGCCAGCAGCGTTGATTCGTGGGGGGGTAACTATGGCTACACCTTC
>TRBD1|few|TRBJ1-1|TRBV20-1
CSAKKALFFGTGGGQGENTEAFF
TGCAGTGCTAAAAAAGCCCTCTTTTTCGGGACAGGGGGAGGTCAAGGAGAGAACACTGAAGCTTTCTTT
>-|-|TRBJ2-1|TRBV7-2
CASSLYVGITANEQFF
TGTGCCAGCAGCTTATATGTGGGGATAACCGCTAATGAGCAGTTCTTC
>TRBD2|many|TRBJ2-2|TRBV6-5
CASSYPDWREGDTGELFF
TGTGCCAGCAGTTATCCCGACTGGCGGGAGGGCGACACCGGGGAGCTGTTTTTT
>TRBD2|few|TRBJ2-7|TRBV6-2/TRBV6-3
CASSWLAGVSYEQYF
TGTGCCAGCAGTTGGCTAGCGGGAGTATCTTACGAGCAGTACTTC
>TRBD2|-|TRBJ2-2|TRBV20-1
CSARVAGGDGSGELFF
TGCAGTGCTAGAGTAGCGGGAGGCGACGGTTCCGGGGAGCTGTTTTTT
>-|-|TRBJ2-2|TRBV5-5
CASSVGVNTGELFF
TGTGCCAGCAGCGTCGGGGTTAACACCGGGGAGCTGTTTTTT
>-|many|TRBJ2-7|TRBV6-1
CASSRTYEAYEQYF
TGTGCCAGCAGTCGGACCTATGAGGCATACGAGCAGTACTTC
>TRBD1|few|TRBJ1-1|TRBV29-1
CSAAGTGGFGTEAFF
TGCAGCGCAGCGGGGACAGGGGGCTTTGGCACTGAAGCTTTCTTT
>-|many|TRBJ1-5|TRBV12-3/TRBV12-4
CASSPTVLSNQPQHF
TGTGCCAGCAGTCCAACGGTCCTTAGCAATCAGCCCCAGCATTTT
>-|-|TRBJ1-1|TRBV10-3
CAIKFSRSGDTEAFF
TGTGCCATCAAGTTTTCCCGCAGTGGAGACACTGAAGCTTTCTTT
>-|many|TRBJ1-1|TRBV28
CASTLLGGTEAFF
TGTGCCAGCACTCTTTTGGGGGGAACTGAAGCTTTCTTT
>TRBD2|few|TRBJ2-5|TRBV7-9
CASSLPGLIETQYF
TGTGCCAGCAGCTTGCCGGGACTAATAGAGACCCAGTACTTC
>-|-|TRBJ1-5|TRBV2
CASRRGVSNQPQHF
TGTGCCAGCAGGAGAGGGGTTAGCAATCAGCCCCAGCATTTT
>-|few|TRBJ1-1|TRBV6-1
CASNTGPEAFF
TGTGCCAGCAACACGGGCCCAGAAGCTTTCTTT
>-|many|TRBJ1-2|TRBV9
CASSVGVLYGYTF
TGTGCCAGCAGCGTAGGGGTTCTCTATGGCTACACCTTC
>-|few|TRBJ2-7|TRBV19
CASSRSGAVASYEQYF
TGTGCCAGTAGTAGATCTGGGGCGGTGGCCTCCTACGAGCAGTACTTC
>-|-|TRBJ2-7|TRBV7-9
CASSSQGGPYEQYF
TGTGCCAGCAGCTCACAGGGCGGACCCTACGAGCAGTACTTC
>-|many|TRBJ2-5|TRBV12-3/TRBV12-4
CASSFHVEGGETQYF
TGTGCCAGCAGTTTTCACGTAGAGGGGGGAGAGACCCAGTACTTC
>-|-|TRBJ2-6|TRBV7-3
CAVGYSGANVLTF
TGTGCCGTAGGGTACTCTGGGGCCAACGTCCTGACTTTC
>-|few|TRBJ1-1|TRBV29-1
CSGGGGGTEAFF
TGCAGCGGGGGGGGCGGGGGGACTGAAGCTTTCTTT
>-|many|TRBJ1-5|TRBV6-1
CASSEVRTDSYQPQHF
TGTGCCAGCAGTGAAGTCAGGACAGATAGTTATCAGCCCCAGCATTTT
>-|many|TRBJ1-2|TRBV20-1
CSAREANNYGYTF
TGCAGTGCTAGAGAAGCAAACAACTATGGCTACACCTTC
>-|few|TRBJ1-2|TRBV9
CASSVEGHGYTF
TGTGCCAGCAGCGTAGAGGGGCATGGCTACACCTTC
>TRBD1|-|TRBJ1-2|TRBV29-1
CSVWDRGRANYGYTF
TGCAGCGTATGGGACAGGGGCAGAGCTAACTATGGCTACACCTTC
>-|many|TRBJ2-5|TRBV12-3/TRBV12-4
CASGVRDPGQRETQYF
TGTGCCAGCGGCGTTCGGGATCCGGGCCAACGGGAGACCCAGTACTTC
>TRBD1|-|TRBJ1-1|TRBV29-1
CSVGDSGTEAFF
TGCAGCGTGGGGGACAGTGGCACTGAAGCTTTCTTT
>-|many|TRBJ1-1|TRBV7-2
CASSQTSMNTEAFF
TGTGCCAGCAGCCAAACCTCCATGAACACTGAAGCTTTCTTT
>-|many|TRBJ1-6|TRBV11-2
CASSIGQGNSPLHF
TGTGCCAGCAGCATAGGACAAGGAAATTCACCCCTCCACTTT
>-|-|TRBJ2-6|TRBV11-3
CASSWGGANVLTF
TGTGCCAGCAGCTGGGGGGGGGCCAACGTCCTGACTTTC
>-|-|TRBJ2-4|TRBV20-1
CSARSLAKNIQYF
TGCAGTGCTAGATCCCTAGCCAAAAACATTCAGTACTTC
>TRBD1|once|TRBJ1-2|TRBV4-1
CASSQESRDSYGYTF
TGCGCCAGCAGCCAAGAATCTCGGGACAGCTATGGCTACACCTTC
>-|few|TRBJ1-2|TRBV7-2
CASSAAYGTTYGYTF
TGTGCCAGCAGCGCCGCTTACGGAACCACCTATGGCTACACCTTC
>-|many|TRBJ2-2|TRBV28
CASSLMTGELFF
TGTGCCAGCAGTTTAATGACCGGGGAGCTGTTTTTT
>-|-|TRBJ2-1|TRBV28
CASRTRVHEQFF
TGTGCCAGCAGGACAAGAGTCCATGAGCAGTTCTTC
>-|many|TRBJ1-4|TRBV28
CASSGGANEKLFF
TGTGCCAGCAGTGGTGGGGCTAATGAAAAACTGTTTTTT
>TRBD2|few|TRBJ2-7|TRBV7-2
CASSSSGSGRYEQYF
TGTGCCAGCAGCTCTAGCGGGAGTGGTAGGTACGAGCAGTACTTC
>-|many|TRBJ2-5|TRBV7-2
CASSLFGLSKETQYF
TGTGCCAGCAGCCTATTCGGACTCTCGAAAGAGACCCAGTACTTC
>-|-|TRBJ2-7|TRBV4-1
CASSQGPRDGEQYF
TGCGCCAGCAGCCAGGGACCCCGGGATGGCGAGCAGTACTTC
>-|-|TRBJ1-2|TRBV29-1
CSVPGGYTF
TGCAGCGTTCCGGGTGGCTACACCTTC
>TRBD1|-|TRBJ2-5|TRBV7-9
CASSTDRDQETQYF
TGTGCCAGCAGCACGGACAGGGACCAAGAGACCCAGTACTTC
>TRBD2|many|TRBJ2-7|TRBV20-1
CSARDGGRASYEQYF
TGCAGTGCTAGAGATGGCGGGAGGGCCAGCTACGAGCAGTACTTC
>-|many|TRBJ1-1|TRBV12-3/TRBV12-4
CASSLEGNMNTEAFF
TGTGCCAGCAGTTTAGAGGGGAACATGAACACTGAAGCTTTCTTT